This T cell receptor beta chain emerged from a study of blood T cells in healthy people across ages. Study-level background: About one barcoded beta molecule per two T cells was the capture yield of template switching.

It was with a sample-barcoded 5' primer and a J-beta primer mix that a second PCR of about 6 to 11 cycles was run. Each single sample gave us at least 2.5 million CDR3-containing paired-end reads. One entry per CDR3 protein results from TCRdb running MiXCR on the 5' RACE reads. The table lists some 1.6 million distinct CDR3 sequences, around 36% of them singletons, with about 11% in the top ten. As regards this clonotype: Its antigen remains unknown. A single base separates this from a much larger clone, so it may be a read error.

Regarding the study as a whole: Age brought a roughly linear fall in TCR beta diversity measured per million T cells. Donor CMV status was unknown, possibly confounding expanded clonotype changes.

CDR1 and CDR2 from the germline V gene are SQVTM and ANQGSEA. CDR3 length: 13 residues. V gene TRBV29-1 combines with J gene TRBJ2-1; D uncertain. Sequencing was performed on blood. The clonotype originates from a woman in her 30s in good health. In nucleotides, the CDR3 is TGCGGCGCCACGTTGGAAAACTACAATGAGCAGTTCTTC. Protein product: CGATLENYNEQFF.